This T cell receptor beta chain was sequenced in a study of T cell responses to AZD1222 COVID-19 vaccine. Whole-study findings and limits: Donors skewed white British and female; clonal diversity was possibly underestimated.

Note on this clone: The antigen is not known.

Germline V lookup: CDR1 SNHLY, CDR2 FYNNEI. There are 13 residues in the CDR3. V lost 1 base to trimming and J lost 4 bases, with 7 bases between them. Assay used: immunoSEQ multiplex PCR; TCRdb lists only in-frame clones, some missing. Of 75,000 to 100,000 clones in the sample, around nine tenths are singletons; the top ten hold roughly 13%. The chain uses TRBV2 and TRBJ1-2, with D possibly TRBD1 on 5 matching bases. Sequencing used peripheral blood, obtained on day 0 of AZD1222 vaccination. This receptor was obtained from an adult in good health. In DNA form, the CDR3 reads TGTGCCAGCAGTGAAGGGGACGGCTATGGCTACACCTTC. Protein sequence: CASSEGDGYGYTF. Supplemented by reference TRBV2 and TRBJ1-2, the full variable domain reads EPEVTQTPSHQVTQMGQEVILRCVPISNHLYFYWYRQILGQKVEFLVSFYNNEISEKSEIFDDQFSVERPDGSNFTLKIRSTKLEDSAMYFCASSEGDGYGYTFGSGTRLTVV.